A selection of T cell receptor beta chains follows, all from one sample in a study of graft-versus-host responses after intestinal transplantation. Assay: immunoSEQ multiplex PCR; the TCRdb copy retains only in-frame clones and omits some. The sample holds some 140,000 clones, 85% to 95% seen once. No antigen has been identified for these receptors. The sample here was unstimulated CD4+ T cells sorted from spleen or lymph node cells, taken before intestinal transplant. The source of these receptors is a human donor who received an intestinal transplant. Both conserved end residues are part of each CDR3. The order of the fields is D gene, V gene, clone size, J gene, CDR3 DNA, CDR3 protein. D genes are given only for firm matches. Clone size is shown for a subset of rows, as once, few, many or a class of expanded clone.

d_call: TRBD1; v_call: TRBV4-1; clone_size: -; j_call: TRBJ1-5; cdr3_nt: TGCGCCAGCAGCCAAGCCCTAAACAGGGGAGATAGCAATCAGCCCCAGCATTTT; cdr3_aa: CASSQALNRGDSNQPQHF
d_call: TRBD2; v_call: TRBV4-2; clone_size: -; j_call: TRBJ2-3; cdr3_nt: TGTGCCAGCAGCCGAACCGGGACTAGCGGGGCGGGCACAGATACGCAGTATTTT; cdr3_aa: CASSRTGTSGAGTDTQYF
d_call: TRBD1; v_call: TRBV27; clone_size: once; j_call: TRBJ1-5; cdr3_nt: TGTGCCAGCAGTTTGGAGGGACAGGTGAATCAGCCCCAGCATTTT; cdr3_aa: CASSLEGQVNQPQHF
d_call: TRBD2; v_call: TRBV5-4; clone_size: -; j_call: TRBJ2-4; cdr3_nt: TGTGCCAGCAGCGCCGGACTAGCGGGGGGACCAAACATTCAGTACTTC; cdr3_aa: CASSAGLAGGPNIQYF
d_call: -; v_call: TRBV29-1; clone_size: -; j_call: TRBJ1-5; cdr3_nt: TGCAGCGTTTCACAGGGAAATCAGCCCCAGCATTTT; cdr3_aa: CSVSQGNQPQHF
d_call: -; v_call: TRBV9; clone_size: -; j_call: TRBJ2-1; cdr3_nt: TGTGCCAGCAGCGCGACCCTGGCGGCATCCTACAATGAGCAGTTCTTC; cdr3_aa: CASSATLAASYNEQFF
d_call: -; v_call: TRBV9; clone_size: -; j_call: TRBJ1-2; cdr3_nt: TGTGCCAGCAGCTTACTAAACGCGCGACAGTCTAACTATGGCTACACCTTC; cdr3_aa: CASSLLNARQSNYGYTF
d_call: -; v_call: TRBV5-1; clone_size: -; j_call: TRBJ1-1; cdr3_nt: TGCGCCAGCAGCTTAAACACTGAAGCTTTCTTT; cdr3_aa: CASSLNTEAFF
d_call: TRBD2; v_call: TRBV27; clone_size: -; j_call: TRBJ2-6; cdr3_nt: TGTGCCAGCAGTTTAGCGGGGGTGAGATCTGGGGCCAACGTCCTGACTTTC; cdr3_aa: CASSLAGVRSGANVLTF
d_call: -; v_call: TRBV7-9; clone_size: -; j_call: TRBJ1-3; cdr3_nt: TGTGCCAGCACCCTACCACAGAACACCATATATTTT; cdr3_aa: CASTLPQNTIYF
d_call: -; v_call: TRBV11-1; clone_size: -; j_call: TRBJ2-1; cdr3_nt: TGTGCCAGCAGCTTGACGCTAGAATCCCTCAATGAGCAGTTCTTC; cdr3_aa: CASSLTLESLNEQFF
d_call: -; v_call: TRBV7-2; clone_size: -; j_call: TRBJ2-7; cdr3_nt: TGTGCCAGCAGCTTCCCCACCGGGTACGAGCAGTACTTC; cdr3_aa: CASSFPTGYEQYF
d_call: TRBD2; v_call: TRBV7-8; clone_size: once; j_call: TRBJ2-1; cdr3_nt: TGTGCCAGCAGCCCCGTAGCGGGGGGGCCGTGGAATGAGCAGTTCTTC; cdr3_aa: CASSPVAGGPWNEQFF
d_call: -; v_call: TRBV28; clone_size: -; j_call: TRBJ2-7; cdr3_nt: TGTGCCAGCAGTTTGAGATACGAGCAGTACTTC; cdr3_aa: CASSLRYEQYF
d_call: TRBD2; v_call: TRBV7-6; clone_size: -; j_call: TRBJ2-3; cdr3_nt: TGTGCCAGCAGTCCAGGACTAGCGGGGGGAGATACGCAGTATTTT; cdr3_aa: CASSPGLAGGDTQYF
d_call: TRBD2; v_call: TRBV6-1; clone_size: -; j_call: TRBJ2-3; cdr3_nt: TGTGCCACCCAGGATGGGACTAGCGGCACAGATACGCAGTATTTT; cdr3_aa: CATQDGTSGTDTQYF
d_call: -; v_call: TRBV2; clone_size: -; j_call: TRBJ2-7; cdr3_nt: TGTGCCACTAATAGACAGGTCAGACCCTACGAGCAGTACTTC; cdr3_aa: CATNRQVRPYEQYF
d_call: -; v_call: TRBV10-3; clone_size: -; j_call: TRBJ1-5; cdr3_nt: TGTGCCATCAGTGATGGGTTGGGAGGCAATCAGCCCCAGCATTTT; cdr3_aa: CAISDGLGGNQPQHF
d_call: -; v_call: TRBV19; clone_size: once; j_call: TRBJ1-3; cdr3_nt: TGTGCCAGTAGTGTGCTGGGGGGTGCTGGAAACACCATATATTTT; cdr3_aa: CASSVLGGAGNTIYF
d_call: TRBD1; v_call: TRBV10-3; clone_size: -; j_call: TRBJ2-5; cdr3_nt: TGTGCCATCAGTAAAACACGGGGGACAGGCGAAGAGACCCAGTACTTC; cdr3_aa: CAISKTRGTGEETQYF
d_call: TRBD2; v_call: TRBV5-1; clone_size: -; j_call: TRBJ2-3; cdr3_nt: TGCGCCAGCACAGCGGGGGGTATCACAGATACGCAGTATTTT; cdr3_aa: CASTAGGITDTQYF
d_call: -; v_call: TRBV6-6; clone_size: -; j_call: TRBJ2-2; cdr3_nt: TGTGCCAGCAGTTACAGACAGAACACTATGTCCGGGGAGCTGTTTTTT; cdr3_aa: CASSYRQNTMSGELFF
d_call: TRBD2; v_call: TRBV11-1; clone_size: once; j_call: TRBJ2-3; cdr3_nt: TGTGCCAGCACCCTTGGCGGGGGGGCATATACGCAGTATTTT; cdr3_aa: CASTLGGGAYTQYF
d_call: TRBD2; v_call: TRBV2; clone_size: once; j_call: TRBJ2-5; cdr3_nt: TGTGCCAGCAGTTCACGGGGGGAGGGTGAGACCCAGTACTTC; cdr3_aa: CASSSRGEGETQYF
d_call: TRBD2; v_call: TRBV4-2; clone_size: -; j_call: TRBJ2-1; cdr3_nt: TGTGCCAGCAGCCAAGAGTCTAGCGGGGGATCCTACAATGAGCAGTTCTTC; cdr3_aa: CASSQESSGGSYNEQFF
d_call: -; v_call: TRBV7-9; clone_size: -; j_call: TRBJ1-1; cdr3_nt: TGTGCCAGCAGCTTTGATTGGTTGGACACTGAAGCTTTCTTT; cdr3_aa: CASSFDWLDTEAFF
d_call: -; v_call: TRBV5-8; clone_size: once; j_call: TRBJ1-1; cdr3_nt: TGTGCCAGCAGCTCCTGGACAGAGAACACTGAAGCTTTCTTT; cdr3_aa: CASSSWTENTEAFF
d_call: -; v_call: TRBV6-1; clone_size: -; j_call: TRBJ2-7; cdr3_nt: TGTGCCAGCAGTAGAGACAGGGCGGGAGACGAGCAGTACTTC; cdr3_aa: CASSRDRAGDEQYF
d_call: -; v_call: TRBV4-1; clone_size: -; j_call: TRBJ2-5; cdr3_nt: TGCGCCAGCAGCCGCTTATATGGGAATCCCCAAGAGACCCAGTACTTC; cdr3_aa: CASSRLYGNPQETQYF
d_call: TRBD1; v_call: TRBV18; clone_size: -; j_call: TRBJ2-4; cdr3_nt: TGTGCCAGCTCACAGGGGGCTGTCAAAAACATTCAGTACTTC; cdr3_aa: CASSQGAVKNIQYF
d_call: -; v_call: TRBV4-2; clone_size: -; j_call: TRBJ1-4; cdr3_nt: TGTGCCAGCAGCCCCCGTCCCGATTCATATGAAAAACTGTTTTTT; cdr3_aa: CASSPRPDSYEKLFF
d_call: TRBD2; v_call: TRBV10-3; clone_size: -; j_call: TRBJ2-7; cdr3_nt: TGTGCCATCAGGTCCCCTAGCGGGAGCTCCTACGAGCAGTACTTC; cdr3_aa: CAIRSPSGSSYEQYF
d_call: -; v_call: TRBV5-6; clone_size: -; j_call: TRBJ2-5; cdr3_nt: TGTGCCAGCAGCCGTCGTGTGCAGGGGCTGGGTCCCGAGACCCAGTACTTC; cdr3_aa: CASSRRVQGLGPETQYF
d_call: TRBD1; v_call: TRBV10-3; clone_size: -; j_call: TRBJ2-1; cdr3_nt: TGTGCCATCAGTCCTAGGACAGGAAATTACAATGAGCAGTTCTTC; cdr3_aa: CAISPRTGNYNEQFF
d_call: -; v_call: TRBV7-9; clone_size: -; j_call: TRBJ2-7; cdr3_nt: TGTGCCAGCAGCTATTCCGGGACAACCTCCTACGAGCAGTACTTC; cdr3_aa: CASSYSGTTSYEQYF
d_call: -; v_call: TRBV15; clone_size: -; j_call: TRBJ1-6; cdr3_nt: TGTGCCACCAGCAGAGATATGGCAGGTCGGTCACCCCTCCACTTT; cdr3_aa: CATSRDMAGRSPLHF
d_call: -; v_call: TRBV5-1; clone_size: -; j_call: TRBJ1-1; cdr3_nt: TGCGCCAGCAGCTCCGGGACCCACACCTCGGGCACTGAAGCTTTCTTT; cdr3_aa: CASSSGTHTSGTEAFF
d_call: TRBD2; v_call: TRBV6-5; clone_size: once; j_call: TRBJ2-3; cdr3_nt: TGTGCCAGCAGTTACTCTAGCGGGGCCAGCACAGATACGCAGTATTTT; cdr3_aa: CASSYSSGASTDTQYF
d_call: -; v_call: TRBV9; clone_size: -; j_call: TRBJ1-3; cdr3_nt: TGTGCCAGCAGCGGAGGGGTCAGCTCTGGAAACACCATATATTTT; cdr3_aa: CASSGGVSSGNTIYF
d_call: -; v_call: TRBV5-4; clone_size: -; j_call: TRBJ2-5; cdr3_nt: TGTGCCAGCAGCCCGGATCCCAAGACCCAGTACTTC; cdr3_aa: CASSPDPKTQYF
d_call: -; v_call: TRBV5-1; clone_size: once; j_call: TRBJ1-1; cdr3_nt: TGCGCCAGCAGCCCGGGGACTTACGGGGGAGCTTTCTTT; cdr3_aa: CASSPGTYGGAFF
d_call: -; v_call: TRBV7-9; clone_size: -; j_call: TRBJ2-6; cdr3_nt: TGTGCCAGCAGCTTTTCCAGCTCTGGGGCCAACGTCCTGACTTTC; cdr3_aa: CASSFSSSGANVLTF
d_call: TRBD1; v_call: TRBV5-8; clone_size: -; j_call: TRBJ1-2; cdr3_nt: TGTGCCAGCAGCCCTGACGGGACAGCAGCTAAAACCTTC; cdr3_aa: CASSPDGTAAKTF
d_call: -; v_call: TRBV5-1; clone_size: -; j_call: TRBJ1-6; cdr3_nt: TGCGCCAGCAGCCCACGAGGGCCGGATAATTCACCCCTCCACTTT; cdr3_aa: CASSPRGPDNSPLHF
d_call: -; v_call: TRBV19; clone_size: few; j_call: TRBJ2-4; cdr3_nt: TGTGCCAGTAATCCTGTTGGGGCCAAAAACATTCAGTACTTC; cdr3_aa: CASNPVGAKNIQYF
d_call: TRBD2; v_call: TRBV9; clone_size: -; j_call: TRBJ2-1; cdr3_nt: TGTGCCAGCAGCGTAGCTTTAGCGGGGGGCCTTACTAGCTCCTACAATGAGCAGTTCTTC; cdr3_aa: CASSVALAGGLTSSYNEQFF